The table lists the clone carrying this T cell receptor (beta chain) with a few counts. Its antigen is currently unknown. V lost 2 bases to trimming and J lost 4 bases, with 14 bases between them. CDR1 is MGHDK and CDR2 is SYGVNS in the germline V gene. This CDR3 contains 15 residues. The data are from a study of response to subunit inactivated influenza vaccine. Study conclusions and caveats: Only a handful of new T cells, the authors suggested, are recruited with each seasonal influenza vaccination.

From the RT-PCR reads, TCRdb called clonotypes with MiXCR, one entry per CDR3 protein. The repertoire holds around 490,000 distinct CDR3 sequences, with about 7.6% as singletons. The chain combines TRBV25-1 with TRBJ1-2; possible D gene TRBD1, 6 bases. This sample comprised PBMCs from blood, obtained less than 25 months after vaccination. The TCR comes from a man aged 50 to 69 who received an inactivated influenza vaccine. In DNA, the CDR3 is TGTGCCAGCAGTGAACTTGGGGGGGCTACCTATGGCTACACCTTC. Translated: CASSELGGATYGYTF.